These T cell receptor beta chains were read from a single sample in a study of graft-versus-host responses after intestinal transplantation. The repertoire was sequenced with immunoSEQ multiplex PCR; TCRdb's copy has only in-frame clones and lacks some. This table has 85,000 to 100,000 clones, about 94% appearing once. Their target antigens are unknown. The specimen comprised unstimulated CD4+ T cells sorted from spleen or lymph node cells, sampled before intestinal transplant. Receptors originate from a human donor who received an intestinal transplant. Each CDR3 is given with its conserved first and last residue. The order of the fields is J gene, V gene, clone size, D gene, CDR3 protein, CDR3 DNA. A D gene is named only where the DNA matches it firmly. Clone sizes are given selectively: once, few, many, or a class where the clone is expanded.

TRBJ2-5,TRBV18,.,.,CASSPGRGQETQYF,TGTGCCAGCTCACCAGGGCGGGGCCAAGAGACCCAGTACTTC
TRBJ1-2,TRBV6-5,.,.,CASSYGRSYGYTF,TGTGCCAGCAGTTACGGCAGAAGCTATGGCTACACCTTC
TRBJ1-5,TRBV27,.,TRBD1,CASSLPGTGGKYSNQPQHF,TGTGCCAGCAGTTTACCCGGGACAGGGGGCAAGTATAGCAATCAGCCCCAGCATTTT
TRBJ2-7,TRBV15,.,TRBD2,CATSREFAGAYEQYF,TGTGCCACCAGCAGAGAGTTTGCGGGAGCCTACGAGCAGTACTTC
TRBJ1-1,TRBV5-4,.,.,CASSFISGNTEAFF,TGTGCCAGCAGCTTTATTTCCGGGAACACTGAAGCTTTCTTT
TRBJ2-3,TRBV6-1,few,TRBD1,CASRPGQGADTQYF,TGTGCCAGCAGACCGGGACAGGGGGCAGATACGCAGTATTTT
TRBJ2-2,TRBV4-3,once,.,CASSQGQLNRAGELFF,TGCGCCAGCAGCCAAGGACAGCTGAATAGGGCTGGGGAGCTGTTTTTT
TRBJ2-3,TRBV2,.,TRBD2,CASIRAGAADTQYF,TGTGCCAGCATTAGGGCGGGAGCGGCAGATACGCAGTATTTT
TRBJ2-3,TRBV7-9,.,TRBD1,CASSLRTGNTDTQYF,TGTGCCAGCAGTCTAAGGACAGGAAACACAGATACGCAGTATTTT
TRBJ1-1,TRBV5-6,once,.,CASGRGLQTVNTEAFF,TGTGCCAGCGGGAGGGGACTCCAGACAGTGAACACTGAAGCTTTCTTT
TRBJ1-5,TRBV6-1,.,TRBD1,CASTQGGNQPQHF,TGTGCCAGCACCCAGGGGGGTAATCAGCCCCAGCATTTT
TRBJ1-6,TRBV29-1,.,TRBD1,CSVRTGGNSPLHF,TGCAGCGTCCGGACAGGGGGAAATTCACCCCTCCACTTT
TRBJ2-5,TRBV9,.,TRBD2,CASSVEGTSSFGTQYF,TGTGCCAGCAGCGTCGAGGGGACTAGCTCTTTTGGGACCCAGTACTTC
TRBJ2-3,TRBV10-3,.,TRBD2,CAISDPGMTSPQYF,TGTGCCATCAGTGACCCCGGGATGACTAGCCCCCAGTATTTT
TRBJ2-7,TRBV29-1,.,TRBD1,CSALGTGGNYEQYF,TGCAGCGCCCTCGGGACAGGGGGAAACTACGAGCAGTACTTC
TRBJ1-2,TRBV19,once,TRBD1,CASSPQDRSGYTF,TGTGCCAGTAGCCCACAGGACAGGTCCGGCTACACCTTC
TRBJ1-1,TRBV5-1,.,.,CASSLAQGNTEAFF,TGCGCCAGCAGCTTGGCGCAGGGGAACACTGAAGCTTTCTTT
TRBJ1-2,TRBV7-8,.,.,CASSQGATANYGYTF,TGTGCCAGCAGCCAAGGAGCGACAGCTAACTATGGCTACACCTTC
TRBJ2-7,TRBV7-2,.,TRBD1,CASSNSRQGARWEQYF,TGTGCCAGCAGCAACTCACGACAGGGGGCGCGGTGGGAGCAGTACTTC
TRBJ1-5,TRBV6-6,.,.,CASVGGSDNQPQHF,TGTGCCAGCGTCGGGGGGTCCGACAATCAGCCCCAGCATTTT
TRBJ2-1,TRBV28,.,.,CAFGSRRAVNNEQFF,TGTGCCTTCGGGTCACGGAGGGCCGTGAACAATGAGCAGTTCTTC
TRBJ2-2,TRBV27,.,TRBD2,CASGRGRAAGELFF,TGTGCCAGCGGCCGCGGGAGAGCGGCCGGGGAGCTGTTTTTT
TRBJ1-5,TRBV5-1,.,.,CASSPRGGGNQPQHF,TGCGCCAGCAGCCCGAGGGGGGGTGGCAATCAGCCCCAGCATTTT
TRBJ1-2,TRBV28,.,.,CASSSGVDGYTF,TGTGCCAGCAGTTCAGGGGTTGACGGCTACACCTTC
TRBJ2-1,TRBV19,.,TRBD1,CASESQPGTGINEQFF,TGTGCCAGTGAATCCCAACCGGGGACAGGAATTAATGAGCAGTTCTTC
TRBJ2-2,TRBV5-4,.,TRBD1,CASSSDRQGKTGELFF,TGTGCCAGCAGCTCCGATAGACAGGGGAAGACCGGGGAGCTGTTTTTT
TRBJ2-7,TRBV18,.,TRBD1,CASSPRDSAHEQYF,TGTGCCAGCTCACCACGGGACAGCGCCCACGAGCAGTACTTC
TRBJ1-1,TRBV5-1,.,.,CASSFWGHDNTEAFF,TGCGCCAGCAGCTTTTGGGGACACGATAACACTGAAGCTTTCTTT
TRBJ2-7,TRBV6-1,few,.,CASRIVEREQYF,TGTGCCAGCAGGATCGTTGAGCGCGAGCAGTACTTC
TRBJ2-3,TRBV5-1,once,.,CASRREVDTQYF,TGCGCCAGCAGGAGGGAGGTAGATACGCAGTATTTT
TRBJ1-1,TRBV6-5,once,.,CASSYSGPGYSTEAFF,TGTGCCAGCAGTTACTCCGGCCCGGGGTACAGCACTGAAGCTTTCTTT
TRBJ1-1,TRBV30,.,.,CAFTGMNTEAFF,TGTGCCTTTACAGGCATGAACACTGAAGCTTTCTTT
TRBJ2-1,TRBV6-5,.,.,CASRGPGAEYNEQFF,TGTGCCAGCAGAGGCCCAGGGGCGGAATATAATGAGCAGTTCTTC
TRBJ2-7,TRBV18,few,TRBD2,CASSPREGSYEQYF,TGTGCCAGCTCACCACGGGAGGGCTCCTACGAGCAGTACTTC
TRBJ2-7,TRBV21-1,once,.,CASSKVPPSGRYEQYF,TGTGCCAGCAGCAAAGTACCTCCTAGCGGGAGGTACGAGCAGTACTTC
TRBJ2-7,TRBV5-6,.,.,CASSQDRFYEQYF,TGTGCCAGCAGCCAAGACAGGTTCTACGAGCAGTACTTC
TRBJ2-1,TRBV5-6,.,.,CASTFGNEQFF,TGTGCCAGCACCTTCGGCAATGAGCAGTTCTTC
TRBJ2-1,TRBV15,.,.,CATSRDRNNEQFF,TGTGCCACCAGCAGAGACAGAAACAATGAGCAGTTCTTC
TRBJ1-1,TRBV5-4,.,.,CASSKENNRVNTEAFF,TGTGCCAGCAGTAAGGAGAACAACAGGGTGAACACTGAAGCTTTCTTT
TRBJ2-3,TRBV5-1,.,.,CASSLPGDTQYF,TGCGCCAGTAGCCTCCCCGGGGATACGCAGTATTTT
TRBJ1-4,TRBV4-1,.,.,CASSHYSKKLFF,TGCGCCAGCAGCCACTATTCTAAAAAACTGTTTTTT
TRBJ2-5,TRBV15,.,TRBD2,CATRMGLAGAPETQYF,TGTGCCACCAGAATGGGACTAGCGGGGGCCCCTGAGACCCAGTACTTC
TRBJ2-3,TRBV5-1,.,TRBD2,CASSLIASGSSADTQYF,TGCGCCAGCAGCTTGATAGCTAGCGGGAGTTCGGCAGATACGCAGTATTTT
TRBJ1-4,TRBV5-6,.,TRBD1,CASSLLSGGFATNEKLFF,TGTGCCAGCAGCTTGCTCTCAGGGGGCTTTGCAACTAATGAAAAACTGTTTTTT
TRBJ2-5,TRBV5-1,few,TRBD1,CASSSDRGGETQYF,TGCGCCAGCAGCTCCGACAGGGGGGGAGAGACCCAGTACTTC
TRBJ2-2,TRBV12-5,.,TRBD1,CASGLRSLKTGTGTTGELFF,TGTGCTAGTGGTTTGAGGTCTCTTAAAACCGGGACAGGAACCACCGGGGAGCTGTTTTTT
TRBJ2-5,TRBV28,.,.,CASSLPRVAVQETQYF,TGTGCCAGCAGTTTACCCCGGGTGGCGGTCCAAGAGACCCAGTACTTC
TRBJ2-2,TRBV7-9,.,.,CASSPSQGYTGELFF,TGTGCCAGCAGCCCCTCGCAGGGGTACACCGGGGAGCTGTTTTTT
TRBJ2-2,TRBV6-4,.,.,CASSDSPSPAGELFF,TGTGCCAGCAGTGACTCGCCTAGCCCTGCCGGGGAGCTGTTTTTT
TRBJ1-1,TRBV6-1,.,TRBD1,CASRGTGKATEAFF,TGTGCCAGCAGAGGGACAGGGAAGGCCACTGAAGCTTTCTTT
TRBJ1-4,TRBV9,.,TRBD1,CASSAGTGVGEKLFF,TGTGCCAGCAGCGCCGGGACAGGGGTAGGAGAAAAACTGTTTTTT
TRBJ1-1,TRBV10-2,.,.,CASSPWQANTEAFF,TGCGCCAGCTCCCCATGGCAGGCCAACACTGAAGCTTTCTTT